Below are 23 T cell receptor beta chains sequenced from a single sample in a study of OX40 agonist ivuxolimab in advanced cancers. The assay was immunoSEQ multiplex PCR, and TCRdb's table has in-frame clones only and misses some. The repertoire holds fewer than 40,000 clones, with less than 80% as singletons. This specimen consisted of CD4+ or CD8+ T cells sorted from blood, obtained in a trial of the OX40 agonist ivuxolimab. The receptors here all came from an adult with an advanced solid tumor such as melanoma, head and neck, liver or kidney cancer.

The rearrangement links TRBV23-1 to TRBJ1-5; maybe TRBD1 (6 bases). TRBV23-1 is assigned to the ORF class and has an uncertain function. Trimming left V 4 bases short and J 7 bases short, with 14 bases between. This CDR3 comprises 14 residues. CDR3 sequence: CASSRHRESQPQHF. CDR3 nucleotides: TGCGCCAGCAGTCGCCACAGGGAATCGCAGCCCCAGCATTTT.

The rearrangement uses TRBV30 and TRBJ1-1, with 7 bases identical to TRBD1. Germline CDR1 and CDR2: GTSNPN and SVGIG (reference sequence). V trimming: 3 bases; J trimming: 0 bases; junction bases outside the gene matches: 10. The CDR3 has 16 residues. The CDR3 bases are TGTGCCTGGAGCGTCGGGACAGTAATATTGAACACTGAAGCTTTCTTT. Protein product: CAWSVGTVILNTEAFF.

The chain joins TRBV7-9 to TRBJ2-3; D remains unclear. Trimming removed 5 bases at V and 5 bases at J, with 5 bases between. CDR3 size: 11 residues. Germline V lookup: CDR1 SEHNR, CDR2 FQNEAQ (reference sequence). The CDR3 sequence is CASSPQDTQYF. CDR3 in DNA: TGTGCCAGCAGCCCCCAAGATACGCAGTATTTT.

This clone was counted a few times. The chain carries TRBV27 and TRBJ2-7; tentatively, D is TRBD2 (7 bases). Per germline, CDR1 MNHEY and CDR2 SMNVEV (reference sequence). Trimming took 3 bases from V and 6 from J, leaving 12 bases between them. The CDR3 is 13 amino acids. The CDR3 sequence is CASSLGGGGEQYF. In nucleotides, the CDR3 is TGTGCCAGCAGTTTGGGAGGGGGAGGCGAGCAGTACTTC.

The V and J genes are TRBV2 and TRBJ1-2, with 10 positions matching TRBD1. CDR3 size: 16 residues. Trimming took 4 bases from V and 1 from J; bases not matched to a gene: 6. CDR1 and CDR2 from the germline V gene are SNHLY and FYNNEI. The CDR3 DNA reads TGTGCCAGCAGTGCCTGGACAGGGGGAAGTAACTATGGCTACACCTTC. Translating gives CASSAWTGGSNYGYTF.

The rearrangement links TRBV11-2 to TRBJ1-2; D is possibly TRBD1 (5 bases). Germline CDR1 and CDR2: SGHAT and FQNNGV. The CDR3 totals 17 residues. The V and J ends lost 2 bases and 1 base respectively, with 17 bases between them. Here the CDR3 reads CASSLKIVSGSNYGYTF. CDR3 sequence (DNA): TGTGCCAGCAGCTTAAAAATAGTGTCAGGGAGTAACTATGGCTACACCTTC.

This clone was seen a handful of times. The V gene is TRBV7-8, the J gene TRBJ1-3, with D maybe TRBD1 (5 bases). Between the trimmed V and J ends, which lost 1 base and 3 bases, there was a span of 10 bases. The CDR3 has 15 amino acids. CDR1 is SGHVS and CDR2 is FQNEAQ in the germline V gene. The CDR3 DNA follows: TGTGCCAGCAGCTTAGGTCGGGGGGATGGAAACACCATATATTTT. This encodes CASSLGRGDGNTIYF.

The chain employs TRBV30 and TRBJ1-2; D is perhaps TRBD1 (6 bases). Trimming stripped 1 base from V and 6 bases from J, with 12 bases between. The CDR3 covers 13 residues. CDR1 and CDR2 (germline): GTSNPN, SVGIG (reference sequence). The CDR3: CAWSEQGGDGYTF. CDR3 bases: TGTGCCTGGAGTGAACAGGGAGGGGATGGCTACACCTTC.

This chain joins TRBV30 and TRBJ2-3; no clear D gene. The CDR3 has 12 residues. The germline V gene encodes CDR1 GTSNPN and CDR2 SVGIG (reference sequence). Trimming stripped 4 bases from V and 0 bases from J, with 5 bases between. The CDR3 region is CAWIESTDTQYF. The CDR3 bases are TGTGCCTGGATCGAGAGCACAGATACGCAGTATTTT.

The chain has TRBV7-6 and TRBJ2-2; D call uncertain. The V gene lost 5 bases and the J gene lost 0 bases, with 7 bases spanning the gap. This CDR3 region has 14 residues. Germline CDR1 is SGHVS and CDR2 is FNYEAQ. The CDR3 sequence: CASSLIANTGELFF. The CDR3 DNA follows: TGTGCCAGCAGCCTAATCGCGAACACCGGGGAGCTGTTTTTT.

The genes are TRBV19 and TRBJ2-3; 12 nucleotides agree with TRBD2. Germline V gives CDR1 LNHDA, CDR2 SQIVND (reference sequence). V trimming: 5 bases; J trimming: 5 bases; junction bases outside the gene matches: 8. This CDR3 comprises 16 residues. CDR3 in DNA: TGTGCCAGTAGTCACCGACTAGCGGGGGTTGGAGATACGCAGTATTTT. This encodes CASSHRLAGVGDTQYF.

The chain employs TRBV18 and TRBJ1-2, with D tentatively TRBD1 (5 bases). With 2 bases removed from V and 8 bases from J, the gap between germline ends came to 9 bases. The germline V gene has CDR1 KGHSH and CDR2 LQKENI. The CDR3 contains 12 residues. CDR3 in DNA: TGTGCCAGCTCACCAATGAGGGACGGCTACACCTTC. This sequence encodes CASSPMRDGYTF.

V is TRBV15 and J is TRBJ1-1, with D uncertain. There are 16 residues in the CDR3. Germline CDR1 is LNHNV and CDR2 is YYDKDF (reference sequence). V lost 0 bases, J lost 1 base, and 12 bases lay in between. Written as DNA, the CDR3 is TGTGCCACCAGCAGAGATCGTGGCAGTTCGAACACTGAAGCTTTCTTT. The encoded protein is CATSRDRGSSNTEAFF.

J is TRBJ2-1 and V is TRBV15; 11 bases are shared with TRBD2. Germline-derived CDR1 and CDR2 are LNHNV and YYDKDF (reference sequence). The CDR3 consists of 18 residues. V lost 3 bases, J lost 3 bases, and 10 bases stayed unmatched. The CDR3 coding sequence is TGTGCCACCAGCAGCTCCCTAGCGGGGGGCACCCGCTACAATGAGCAGTTCTTC. It encodes CATSSSLAGGTRYNEQFF.

The chain is built from TRBV6-6 and TRBJ1-2; no firm D call. Trimming stripped 2 bases from V and 3 bases from J, with 7 bases between. The CDR3 runs 13 residues. CDR1 is MNHNY and CDR2 is SVGAGI in the germline V gene (reference sequence). Here the CDR3 reads CASSYGVDYGYTF. CDR3 bases: TGTGCCAGCAGTTACGGGGTAGACTATGGCTACACCTTC.

The chain combines TRBV7-8 with TRBJ1-2; D unclear. The germline gives CDR1 SGHVS, CDR2 FQNEAQ. The CDR3 has 12 amino acids. V was clipped by 4 bases and J by 8 bases, with 11 bases between them. The CDR3 region has the DNA TGTGCCAGCAGCTCCGTTGTCGTGGGCTACACCTTC. Its protein product is CASSSVVVGYTF.

This clone was counted a few times. The rearrangement joins TRBV28 to TRBJ1-4; 8 nucleotides match TRBD1. The CDR3 loop spans 11 amino acids. CDR1 MDHEN and CDR2 SYDVKM come from the germline V gene. V shed 6 bases and J 17 bases; nucleotides not matched to a gene: 8. Here the CDR3 reads CASRVRDRIFF. The CDR3 coding sequence is TGTGCCAGCAGGGTTCGGGACAGGATCTTTTTT.

The gene calls are TRBV5-1 and TRBJ1-6, with D possibly matching TRBD1 (5 bases). With 1 base removed from V and 8 bases from J, the gap between germline ends came to 19 bases. Per germline, CDR1 SGHRS and CDR2 YFSETQ. This CDR3 region has 17 residues. The CDR3 region is CASSLLPGFLRYSPLHF. The CDR3 nucleotides read TGCGCCAGCAGCTTGCTCCCAGGGTTCTTACGGTATTCACCCCTCCACTTT.

The chain joins TRBV5-1 to TRBJ1-2; 7 nucleotides agree with TRBD1. The CDR3 runs 17 residues. Looked up from germline, CDR1 is SGHRS and CDR2 is YFSETQ. V was clipped by 5 bases and J by 4 bases; unmatched bases: 17. The CDR3 spells CASSPTGLVVDFYGYTF. The CDR3 DNA follows: TGCGCCAGCAGTCCGACAGGGTTGGTTGTGGATTTCTATGGCTACACCTTC.

The rearrangement joins TRBV6-6 to TRBJ1-3, with D hard to call. Germline V gene lookup returns CDR1 MNHNY and CDR2 SVGAGI (reference sequence). The CDR3 contains 13 residues. V lost 7 bases and J lost 4, with 11 bases in between. CDR3 sequence: CASITTGGNTIYF. CDR3 coding DNA: TGTGCCAGCATCACCACCGGGGGAAACACCATATATTTT.

This clone was detected only once. V gene TRBV4-1 combines with J gene TRBJ1-2; D perhaps matches TRBD1 (6 bases). The CDR3 sequence is 15 residues long. V dropped 1 base and J dropped 5 bases, with 14 bases sitting between them. Per the germline V gene, CDR1 is MGHRA and CDR2 is YSYEKL. In DNA form, the CDR3 reads TGCGCCAGCAGCCAAGGTGGGGGGGCGCTTTATGGCTACACCTTC. It yields the protein CASSQGGGALYGYTF.

The rearrangement links TRBV28 to TRBJ1-1; D is unclear. Germline V gene lookup returns CDR1 MDHEN and CDR2 SYDVKM. CDR3 length: 12 amino acids. The CDR3 DNA follows: TGTTCGTCAAGCTCACCCCACGAGAAAGCTTTCTTT. Translated: CSSSSPHEKAFF.

The chain has TRBV9 and TRBJ1-4; D unclear. Germline V gene lookup returns CDR1 SGDLS and CDR2 YYNGEE. The V gene lost 3 bases and the J gene lost 5 bases, with 11 bases spanning the gap. The CDR3 totals 14 residues. This CDR3 is CASSAPGRNEKLFF. DNA for the CDR3: TGTGCCAGCAGCGCACCGGGCCGCAATGAAAAACTGTTTTTT.